The following is a T cell receptor beta chain sequence with its context. What it binds is not known. The sample comes from a study of cytomegalovirus exposure and HLA in healthy donors. Study results and caveats: Fewer N-insertions than the roughly 670-donor mean were reportedly shown by an Asian-associated ancestry cluster in a later analysis. Among TCR beta chains of equal frequency, HLA-associated ones were more clonally expanded in a later analysis. An analysis that was carried out later associated 16,951 TCR beta sequences with HLA alleles at 0.05 false discovery rate. The analysis excluded some indistinguishable V segments, including TRBV6-2 and TRBV6-3.

PCR was performed using 60 Vbeta and 13 Jbeta primers. Method: immunoSEQ multiplex PCR; TCRdb's copy keeps in-frame clones and lacks some. The table lists roughly 89,000 clones, around 81% of them singletons, with about 1.9% in the top ten. The CDR3 sequence is 11 residues long. CDR1 is DFQATT, CDR2 SNEGSKA, per germline (reference sequence). The V gene lost 5 bases and the J gene lost 7 bases, with 9 bases spanning the gap. The chain recombines TRBV20-1 with TRBJ2-4; D is unresolved. The sample was PBMCs. This clonotype originated in a woman in her thirties in good health and CMV-seronegative. As DNA, the CDR3 is TGCAGTGCTGTACAATTGAACATTCAGTACTTC. Its protein is CSAVQLNIQYF.